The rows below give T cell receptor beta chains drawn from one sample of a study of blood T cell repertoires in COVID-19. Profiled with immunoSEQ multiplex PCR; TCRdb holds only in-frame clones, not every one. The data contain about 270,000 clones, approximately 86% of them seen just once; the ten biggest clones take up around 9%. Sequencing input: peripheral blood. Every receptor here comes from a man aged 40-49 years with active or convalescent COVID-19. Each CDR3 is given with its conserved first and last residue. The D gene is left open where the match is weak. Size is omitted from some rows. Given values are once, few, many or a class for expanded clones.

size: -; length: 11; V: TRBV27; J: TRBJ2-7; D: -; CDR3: CATGTPYEQYF; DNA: TGTGCCACGGGGACTCCCTACGAGCAGTACTTC
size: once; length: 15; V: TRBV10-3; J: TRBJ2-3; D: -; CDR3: CAISEREVSTDTQYF; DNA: TGTGCCATCTCCGAGAGGGAGGTCTCCACAGATACGCAGTATTTT
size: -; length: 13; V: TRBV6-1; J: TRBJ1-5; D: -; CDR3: CASSERGGQPQHF; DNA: TGTGCCAGCAGTGAGAGGGGAGGCCAGCCCCAGCATTTT
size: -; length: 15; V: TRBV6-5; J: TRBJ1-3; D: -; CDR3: CASSYSRRNGNTIYF; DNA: TGTGCCAGCAGTTACTCACGCAGGAATGGAAACACCATATATTTT
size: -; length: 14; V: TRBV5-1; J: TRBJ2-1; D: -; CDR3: CASSVGAGVDEQFF; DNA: TGCGCCAGCAGCGTTGGAGCGGGTGTGGATGAGCAGTTCTTC
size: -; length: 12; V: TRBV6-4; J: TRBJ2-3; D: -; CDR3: CASSAAGDTQYF; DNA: TGTGCCAGCAGCGCGGCGGGGGATACGCAGTATTTT
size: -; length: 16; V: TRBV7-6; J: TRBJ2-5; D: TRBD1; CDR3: CASSRSETGMKETQYF; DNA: TGTGCCAGCAGCCGCTCCGAGACAGGGATGAAAGAGACCCAGTACTTC
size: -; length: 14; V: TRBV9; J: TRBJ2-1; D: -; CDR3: CASSVEREWGEQFF; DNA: TGTGCCAGCAGCGTAGAGAGGGAGTGGGGTGAGCAGTTCTTC
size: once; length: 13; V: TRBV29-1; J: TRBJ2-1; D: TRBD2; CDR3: CSVERSGGNEQFF; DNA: TGCAGCGTTGAAAGAAGCGGGGGGAATGAGCAGTTCTTC
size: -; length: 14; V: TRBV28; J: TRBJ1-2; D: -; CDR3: CASSSGVPTYGYTF; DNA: TGTGCCAGCAGCTCAGGGGTCCCCACGTATGGCTACACCTTC
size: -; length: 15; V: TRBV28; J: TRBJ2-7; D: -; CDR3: CASSLITGPAYEQYF; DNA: TGTGCCAGCAGTCTCATCACAGGGCCTGCCTACGAGCAGTACTTC